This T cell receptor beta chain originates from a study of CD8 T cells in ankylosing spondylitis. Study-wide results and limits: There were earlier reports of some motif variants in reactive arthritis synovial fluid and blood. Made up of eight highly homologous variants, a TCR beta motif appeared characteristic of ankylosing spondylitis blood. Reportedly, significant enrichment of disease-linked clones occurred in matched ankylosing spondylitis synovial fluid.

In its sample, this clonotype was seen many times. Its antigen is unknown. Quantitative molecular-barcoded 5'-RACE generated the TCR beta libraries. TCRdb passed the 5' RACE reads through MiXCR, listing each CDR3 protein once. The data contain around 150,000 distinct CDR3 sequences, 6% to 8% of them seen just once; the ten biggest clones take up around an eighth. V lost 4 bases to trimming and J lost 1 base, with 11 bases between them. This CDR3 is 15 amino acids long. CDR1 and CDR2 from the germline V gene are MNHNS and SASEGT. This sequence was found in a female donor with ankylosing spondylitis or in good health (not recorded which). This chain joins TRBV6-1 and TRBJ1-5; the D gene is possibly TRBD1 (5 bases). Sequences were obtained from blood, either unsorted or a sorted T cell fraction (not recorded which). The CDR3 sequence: CASSVGTGSNQPQHF. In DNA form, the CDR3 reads TGTGCCAGCAGTGTTGGGACGGGGAGCAATCAGCCCCAGCATTTT.